A selection of T cell receptor beta chains follows, all from one sample in a study of regulatory T cells in long-lasting Graves disease. TCRdb fed the multiplex PCR reads into MiXCR, producing one record per CDR3 protein. The sample consists of fewer than 400,000 distinct CDR3 sequences, more than 15% of them appearing once. The sequencing here drew on peripheral blood mononuclear cells (PBMCs), taken at new diagnosis, from a patient treated with antithyroid drugs. These receptors were taken from a female donor with Graves disease. The CDR3 runs from the conserved cysteine through the conserved F or W. Each record gives: V gene, clone size, J gene, D gene, CDR3 DNA, CDR3 protein. A D gene is named only where the DNA matches it firmly. Clone size is given for some rows only: seen once, a few or many times, or a class if the clone is expanded.

TRBV28	many	TRBJ1-2	TRBD1	TGTGCCAGCAGTCCAGGGGGATACCTTGGCTACACCTTC	CASSPGGYLGYTF
TRBV27	once	TRBJ1-6	TRBD1	TGTGCCAGCACCCCGGGACAGGCTCCTAATTCACCCCTCCACTTT	CASTPGQAPNSPLHF
TRBV5-6	-	TRBJ1-4	-	TGTGCCAGCAGCTTGGAGGTGGACGAAAAACTGTTTTTT	CASSLEVDEKLFF
TRBV6-2/TRBV6-3	-	TRBJ2-1	TRBD2	TGTGCCTGCAGTGATGGCGGGGGGCTAAATGAGCAGTTCTTC	CACSDGGGLNEQFF
TRBV7-9	few	TRBJ2-7	-	TGTGCCAGCAGCTTCGGGGGTCGGCGCGAGCAGTACTTC	CASSFGGRREQYF
TRBV28	-	TRBJ1-5	-	TGTGCCAGCAGTTTGGGAACAGCCCACAGGCAGCCCCAGCATTTT	CASSLGTAHRQPQHF
TRBV24-1	many	TRBJ2-3	-	TGTGCCACTAGCGGGGGACAGGGGTCGGGAACAGATACGCAGTATTTT	CATSGGQGSGTDTQYF
TRBV6-1	few	TRBJ2-1	TRBD2	TGTGCCAGCACCGAAGGGAGGGATCATAGTGAGCAGTTCTTC	CASTEGRDHSEQFF
TRBV27	many	TRBJ2-3	-	TGTGCCAGCAGTTATAGGACCGACGGAGATACGCAGTATTTT	CASSYRTDGDTQYF
TRBV20-1	-	TRBJ2-7	-	TGCAGTGCTAGTGAGGGCAGAGACTACGAGCAGTACTTC	CSASEGRDYEQYF
TRBV28	many	TRBJ1-1	TRBD1	TGTGCCAGCAGTTTTCGCGGACAGGGAAGTACTGAAGCTTTCTTT	CASSFRGQGSTEAFF
TRBV28	many	TRBJ1-1	TRBD1	TGTGCCAGCACCTCAGGGGGGGTCGAAGCTTTCTTT	CASTSGGVEAFF
TRBV24-1	few	TRBJ2-3	TRBD1	TGTGCCACCAGGGGGACAGGAACAGATACGCAGTATTTT	CATRGTGTDTQYF
TRBV14	many	TRBJ1-4	-	TGTGCCAGCAGCCAAGATGCCTTGTACAGGGACCATGAAAAACTGTTTTTT	CASSQDALYRDHEKLFF
TRBV10-1	-	TRBJ2-3	-	TGCGCCAGCAGTGGAGTAGATACGCAGTATTTT	CASSGVDTQYF
TRBV12-3/TRBV12-4	-	TRBJ1-2	-	TGTGCCAGCAGTTTAAGTGGGCAGGGTGGTGGCTATGGCTACACCTTC	CASSLSGQGGGYGYTF
TRBV2	many	TRBJ2-4	-	TGTGCCAGCGTAACAGGGATTAACATTCAGTACTTC	CASVTGINIQYF
TRBV12-3/TRBV12-4	-	TRBJ1-1	TRBD1	TGTGCCAGCAGGATTTCCGGGACAGAGCCCGTGAACACTGAAGCTTTCTTT	CASRISGTEPVNTEAFF
TRBV19	-	TRBJ2-7	TRBD1	TGTGCCAGTAGTATAGGAGGACAGGGGGCACCCTACGAGCAGTACTTC	CASSIGGQGAPYEQYF
TRBV2	few	TRBJ1-4	-	TGTGCCAGCAGCCAGGCGCAGGAGGGTGAAAAACTGTTTTTT	CASSQAQEGEKLFF
TRBV14	many	TRBJ2-7	TRBD2	TGTGCCAGCAGCCAGCTAGCGGGAGAATACGAGCAGTACTTC	CASSQLAGEYEQYF
TRBV5-1	many	TRBJ2-3	-	TGCGCCAGCAGCCAATATCCAACAGATACGCAGTATTTT	CASSQYPTDTQYF
TRBV27	many	TRBJ2-7	-	TGTGCCAGCAGCTGGGACCGGTACTCCTACGAGCAGTACTTC	CASSWDRYSYEQYF
TRBV9	-	TRBJ1-1	-	TGTGCCAGCAGCGTAGGCACTCCTTTCCTAAACACTGAAGCTTTCTTT	CASSVGTPFLNTEAFF
TRBV12-3/TRBV12-4	many	TRBJ2-7	TRBD2	TGTGCCAGCAGTAGGACTAGTGACGAGCAGTACTTC	CASSRTSDEQYF
TRBV20-1	many	TRBJ2-5	TRBD2	TGCAGTGCAGGGACTAGCGGGAGACAGGGAGAGACCCAGTACTTC	CSAGTSGRQGETQYF